This T cell receptor beta chain came from a study of cytotoxic CD8 clonotypes in ibrutinib-treated CLL. Study overall: There were 11 relapsed/refractory patients and around 15 treatment-naive patients, and approximately 17 were IGHV unmutated. Timing of response sample collection was a median around 13 months after treatment start, with a range of 6 to 36. Average yields of around 260,000 productive templates and tens of thousands of productive rearrangements characterized the samples.

V trimming: 10 bases; J trimming: 1 base; junction bases outside the gene matches: 6. This CDR3 has 13 residues. Germline V gene sequence: CDR1 MNHEY, CDR2 SMNVEV (reference sequence). Depth targeted 1 in 200,000 to 1 in 1 million T cells, averaging 10x coverage per clonotype. Sequenced by immunoSEQ multiplex PCR; TCRdb stores in-frame clones only, minus some. This sample has roughly 330,000 clones; about 64% occur once, and the top ten carry roughly 6%. This TCR was sampled from a human donor with chronic lymphocytic leukemia. The V call is TRBV27, the J call TRBJ2-7, with TRBD1 identical over 8 bases. The sample here was PBMCs, taken after 36 months of ibrutinib treatment. CDR3 sequence: CATLGQASYEQYF. The CDR3 region has the DNA TGTGCCACCTTGGGACAGGCTTCCTACGAGCAGTACTTC.